A selection of T cell receptor beta chains follows, all from one sample in a study of cytomegalovirus exposure and HLA in healthy donors. Generated by immunoSEQ multiplex PCR, the TCRdb table keeps only in-frame clones and is missing some. This sample yields 150,000 to 180,000 clones, of which about 68% are seen a single time; about 2% belongs to the top ten. The sample consisted of PBMCs. The receptors shown here come from a man aged 25-45 years in good health and CMV-seronegative. CDR3s include the opening cysteine and the closing phenylalanine or tryptophan. D genes are given only for firm matches. Rows may omit the clone size; those that give it use once, few, many or a size class.

V gene,J gene,clone size,D gene,CDR3 protein,CDR3 DNA
TRBV19,TRBJ1-1,few,TRBD1,CASSQDRGWTEAFF,TGTGCCAGTAGTCAGGACAGGGGATGGACTGAAGCTTTCTTT
TRBV6-6,TRBJ2-5,-,TRBD1,CASSPWEGGKETQYF,TGTGCCAGCAGTCCTTGGGAAGGGGGCAAAGAGACCCAGTACTTC
TRBV19,TRBJ1-5,-,-,CASRTGRVQPQHF,TGTGCCAGCCGAACAGGGAGGGTTCAGCCCCAGCATTTT
TRBV5-6,TRBJ1-6,-,TRBD1,CASSPGQGGYNSPLHF,TGTGCCAGCAGTCCAGGACAGGGGGGCTATAATTCACCCCTCCACTTT
TRBV5-5,TRBJ2-5,-,TRBD1,CASSPQYRGQETQYF,TGTGCCAGCAGCCCGCAATACAGGGGCCAAGAGACCCAGTACTTC
TRBV5-6,TRBJ1-4,-,-,CASSVVVNEKLFF,TGTGCCAGCAGCGTGGTCGTGAATGAAAAACTGTTTTTT
TRBV12-2,TRBJ2-7,-,-,CASRLEGRLAGSYEQYF,TGTGCAAGTCGCTTAGAAGGGCGACTAGCGGGGTCCTACGAGCAGTACTTC
TRBV7-2,TRBJ2-1,-,-,CASSFPAGPYYNEQFF,TGTGCCAGCAGCTTCCCTGCGGGGCCTTATTACAATGAGCAGTTCTTC
TRBV5-5,TRBJ1-2,-,TRBD1,CASSLFLEYRGQGYGYTF,TGTGCCAGCAGCTTGTTTCTTGAGTACAGGGGGCAGGGCTATGGCTACACCTTC
TRBV7-7,TRBJ2-5,-,TRBD1,CASSLDREETQYF,TGTGCTAGCAGCCTGGACAGGGAAGAGACCCAGTACTTC
TRBV18,TRBJ2-7,few,-,CASSPPTDEQYF,TGTGCCAGCTCACCACCGACAGACGAGCAGTACTTC
TRBV6-5,TRBJ2-5,-,-,CASKRTQYF,TGTGCCAGCAAGAGGACCCAGTACTTC
TRBV5-4,TRBJ2-6,-,-,CASSSSGTGANVLTF,TGTGCCAGCAGCTCCTCAGGGACTGGGGCCAACGTCCTGACTTTC
TRBV18,TRBJ1-1,-,TRBD1,CASSGQGAATEAFF,TGTGCCAGCTCAGGACAGGGGGCGGCCACTGAAGCTTTCTTT
TRBV7-9,TRBJ2-1,-,-,CASSLKGAGGPRDEQFF,TGTGCCAGCAGCTTAAAGGGGGCGGGGGGCCCGAGGGATGAGCAGTTCTTC
TRBV30,TRBJ1-1,-,-,CAWSPRRSGTEAFF,TGTGCCTGGAGTCCCCGGAGGAGCGGCACTGAAGCTTTCTTT
TRBV7-2,TRBJ2-7,-,-,CASSLAPTGYEQYF,TGTGCCAGCAGCTTAGCACCAACGGGATACGAGCAGTACTTC
TRBV9,TRBJ1-2,once,-,CAPINYGYTF,TGTGCCCCAATTAACTATGGCTACACCTTC
TRBV6-1,TRBJ2-5,-,-,CASSEGGQETQYF,TGTGCCAGCAGTGAAGGCGGACAAGAGACCCAGTACTTC
TRBV19,TRBJ1-5,-,-,CASSTDRYNQPQHF,TGTGCCAGTAGTACAGACAGATATAATCAGCCCCAGCATTTT